Reported below is one T cell receptor (beta chain). Original handling: Using reference gene primer amplification, nucleated cell counts were estimated. Generated by immunoSEQ multiplex PCR, the TCRdb table keeps only in-frame clones and is missing some. That table is the source of V, J and clone size, and D and trimming were worked out from the DNA. The sample holds 300,000 to 350,000 clones; roughly 89% are singletons and the top ten take roughly 3.5%. The data were obtained in a study of blood T cell repertoires in COVID-19. Study at large: Researchers got acute and convalescent COVID-19 samples from the United States, Italy and Spain. The cDNA or gDNA used as material had been derived from T cells, B-cell-depleted T cells, or PBMCs.

V dropped 5 bases and J dropped 6; count of bases not matched to a gene: 12. From germline, CDR1 is SGHTA and CDR2 FQGNSA. The CDR3 consists of 16 residues. The rearrangement uses TRBV7-2 and TRBJ2-1; 8 bases agree with TRBD2. This TCR was sampled from a woman under 30 who had recovered from COVID-19. The sample consisted of peripheral blood. CDR3 loop: CASSPWPAGVSNEQFF. DNA for the CDR3: TGTGCCAGCAGCCCCTGGCCAGCGGGAGTGTCCAATGAGCAGTTCTTC.